This is a list of T cell receptor beta chains from one sample in a study of blood T cell repertoires in COVID-19. Sequencing used immunoSEQ multiplex PCR; TCRdb keeps in-frame clones, though not all of them. The repertoire includes fewer than 130,000 clones, more than 60% of them detected once, and 20% to 25% sits in the top ten. The sample was peripheral blood. These receptors came from a man in his 70s with active or convalescent COVID-19. Both conserved end residues are part of each CDR3. D genes are given only for firm matches. The size entry is marked missing in some rows and otherwise reads once, few, many or a size class.

d_gene: TRBD2; abundance: -; j_gene: TRBJ2-5; v_gene: TRBV5-1; CDR3nt: TGCGCCAGCAGCGGACTAGCGGGAGAGACCCAGTACTTC; CDR3aa: CASSGLAGETQYF
d_gene: TRBD1; abundance: -; j_gene: TRBJ1-1; v_gene: TRBV14; CDR3nt: TGTGCCAGCAGCCAACGTCTACAGGGGGCGAGGAACACTGAAGCTTTCTTT; CDR3aa: CASSQRLQGARNTEAFF
d_gene: TRBD1; abundance: -; j_gene: TRBJ2-5; v_gene: TRBV5-6; CDR3nt: TGTGCCAGCAGCTTGGCTTCAGGGGGAGCAGAGACCCAGTACTTC; CDR3aa: CASSLASGGAETQYF
d_gene: TRBD2; abundance: -; j_gene: TRBJ2-3; v_gene: TRBV3-1/TRBV3-2; CDR3nt: TGTGCCAGCAGCCATATCGGACTAGCGGGAGAAGATACGCAGTATTTT; CDR3aa: CASSHIGLAGEDTQYF
d_gene: -; abundance: -; j_gene: TRBJ1-4; v_gene: TRBV5-4; CDR3nt: TGTGCCAGCAGCGCTCCGGGGGGCGGAGAAAAACTGTTTTTT; CDR3aa: CASSAPGGGEKLFF
d_gene: TRBD1; abundance: -; j_gene: TRBJ2-7; v_gene: TRBV5-1; CDR3nt: TGCGCCAGCAGCTCCCCCATGACAGGGTCCTACGAGCAGTACTTC; CDR3aa: CASSSPMTGSYEQYF
d_gene: -; abundance: -; j_gene: TRBJ2-3; v_gene: TRBV5-1; CDR3nt: TGCGCCAGCAGCTTGGGACAGGACTCAGATACGCAGTATTTT; CDR3aa: CASSLGQDSDTQYF
d_gene: -; abundance: -; j_gene: TRBJ1-1; v_gene: TRBV7-9; CDR3nt: TGTGCCAGCAGCTTAGCCAGGGCCACTGAAGCTTTCTTT; CDR3aa: CASSLARATEAFF
d_gene: -; abundance: few; j_gene: TRBJ2-7; v_gene: TRBV7-2; CDR3nt: TGTGCCAGCAGCTTAACGGTGTACGAGCAGTACTTC; CDR3aa: CASSLTVYEQYF
d_gene: -; abundance: -; j_gene: TRBJ1-2; v_gene: TRBV3-1/TRBV3-2; CDR3nt: TGTGCCAGCAGCCAAGGGCAGGGCTTCTATGGCTACACCTTC; CDR3aa: CASSQGQGFYGYTF
d_gene: TRBD1; abundance: -; j_gene: TRBJ2-7; v_gene: TRBV18; CDR3nt: TGTGCCAGCTCACGGCCGGGACAGGGGATTTACGAGCAGTACTTC; CDR3aa: CASSRPGQGIYEQYF
d_gene: TRBD1; abundance: -; j_gene: TRBJ1-3; v_gene: TRBV19; CDR3nt: TGTGCCTCCTTTACTCCGGGACAGGTTTTCTCTGGAAACACCATATATTTT; CDR3aa: CASFTPGQVFSGNTIYF
d_gene: -; abundance: once; j_gene: TRBJ1-2; v_gene: TRBV20-1; CDR3nt: TGCAGTGCTTTTCAGGGCTATGGCTACACCTTC; CDR3aa: CSAFQGYGYTF
d_gene: -; abundance: -; j_gene: TRBJ1-6; v_gene: TRBV6-6; CDR3nt: TGTGCCAGCAAAACAGCTAATTCACCCCTCCACTTT; CDR3aa: CASKTANSPLHF
d_gene: TRBD1; abundance: -; j_gene: TRBJ1-6; v_gene: TRBV2; CDR3nt: TGTGCCAGCAGTGAGACAGGGGTAGGTTCACCCCTCCACTTT; CDR3aa: CASSETGVGSPLHF
d_gene: TRBD2; abundance: -; j_gene: TRBJ2-4; v_gene: TRBV4-2; CDR3nt: TGTGCCAGCAGCCAAGAGAGACTAGCGGGTTTAAACATTCAGTACTTC; CDR3aa: CASSQERLAGLNIQYF
d_gene: TRBD1; abundance: -; j_gene: TRBJ2-5; v_gene: TRBV18; CDR3nt: TGTGCCAGCTCACCACCGGGACAGGGGGAAGAGACCCAGTACTTC; CDR3aa: CASSPPGQGEETQYF
d_gene: -; abundance: -; j_gene: TRBJ2-3; v_gene: TRBV9; CDR3nt: TGTGCCAGCAGCGTTAACAAGCTAGTAGGCACAGATACGCAGTATTTT; CDR3aa: CASSVNKLVGTDTQYF
d_gene: -; abundance: -; j_gene: TRBJ2-5; v_gene: TRBV29-1; CDR3nt: TGCAGCGTTGATAGCGCGTGGGAGACCCAGTACTTC; CDR3aa: CSVDSAWETQYF
d_gene: -; abundance: -; j_gene: TRBJ1-1; v_gene: TRBV5-1; CDR3nt: TGCGCCAGCAGCTTGGGGAGGTGGTCTACTGAAGCTTTCTTT; CDR3aa: CASSLGRWSTEAFF
d_gene: TRBD1; abundance: -; j_gene: TRBJ2-6; v_gene: TRBV5-1; CDR3nt: TGCGCCAGCAGCTCCAGACAGGGAAACGTTGGGGCCAACGTCCTGACTTTC; CDR3aa: CASSSRQGNVGANVLTF
d_gene: -; abundance: -; j_gene: TRBJ2-6; v_gene: TRBV5-8; CDR3nt: TGTGCCAGCCTGTATTCTGGGGCCAACGTCCTGACTTTC; CDR3aa: CASLYSGANVLTF
d_gene: TRBD1; abundance: -; j_gene: TRBJ2-5; v_gene: TRBV5-1; CDR3nt: TGCGCCAGCAGCCCGACAGGGAGCGGAGAGACCCAGTACTTC; CDR3aa: CASSPTGSGETQYF
d_gene: TRBD2; abundance: large; j_gene: TRBJ2-7; v_gene: TRBV7-8; CDR3nt: TGTGCCAGCAGCTTATGGAGCGGGGGCTCCTACGAGCAGTACTTC; CDR3aa: CASSLWSGGSYEQYF
d_gene: -; abundance: once; j_gene: TRBJ1-2; v_gene: TRBV10-1; CDR3nt: TGCGCCAGCAGTGAGCGGGCGGCGGGGGGCTACACCTTC; CDR3aa: CASSERAAGGYTF
d_gene: TRBD1; abundance: -; j_gene: TRBJ1-5; v_gene: TRBV5-6; CDR3nt: TGTGCCAGCAGCTTGGCGGCAGGGGGCAGGGAGCCCCAGCATTTT; CDR3aa: CASSLAAGGREPQHF
d_gene: TRBD1; abundance: -; j_gene: TRBJ2-3; v_gene: TRBV5-1; CDR3nt: TGCGCCAGCAGCTCTACGTCAGGGGGACGTACAGTGGATACGCAGTATTTT; CDR3aa: CASSSTSGGRTVDTQYF
d_gene: -; abundance: -; j_gene: TRBJ1-1; v_gene: TRBV6-5; CDR3nt: TGTGCCAGCAGGGTCCAGGGGATGAACACTGAAGCTTTCTTT; CDR3aa: CASRVQGMNTEAFF
d_gene: TRBD2; abundance: -; j_gene: TRBJ2-2; v_gene: TRBV10-3; CDR3nt: TGTGCCATCAGTGAGGGACTAGCGGGAGGGGAGCTGTTTTTT; CDR3aa: CAISEGLAGGELFF
d_gene: -; abundance: -; j_gene: TRBJ1-5; v_gene: TRBV6-1; CDR3nt: TGTGCCAGCAGTGACCCCTATAGCAATCAGCCCCAGCATTTT; CDR3aa: CASSDPYSNQPQHF
d_gene: -; abundance: once; j_gene: TRBJ1-3; v_gene: TRBV3-1/TRBV3-2; CDR3nt: TGTGCCAGCAGCCAACTTGGACTGACCAGCTCTGGAAACACCATATATTTT; CDR3aa: CASSQLGLTSSGNTIYF
d_gene: TRBD2; abundance: -; j_gene: TRBJ2-7; v_gene: TRBV3-1/TRBV3-2; CDR3nt: TGTGCCAGCAGCGCAACACTAGCGGGGGGGCCACACGAGCAGTACTTC; CDR3aa: CASSATLAGGPHEQYF
d_gene: TRBD1; abundance: -; j_gene: TRBJ2-2; v_gene: TRBV4-2; CDR3nt: TGTGCCAGCAGCCGCGGACAGGGAAGGAACACCGGGGAGCTGTTTTTT; CDR3aa: CASSRGQGRNTGELFF
d_gene: TRBD2; abundance: -; j_gene: TRBJ2-1; v_gene: TRBV24-1; CDR3nt: TGTGCCACCATGGGAGGGAGAACCTACAATGAGCAGTTCTTC; CDR3aa: CATMGGRTYNEQFF
d_gene: -; abundance: -; j_gene: TRBJ1-1; v_gene: TRBV11-1; CDR3nt: TGTGCCAGCACCACCCGCAGCGTGAACACTGAAGCTTTCTTT; CDR3aa: CASTTRSVNTEAFF
d_gene: TRBD2; abundance: -; j_gene: TRBJ2-1; v_gene: TRBV6-4; CDR3nt: TGTGCCAGCAGTGTCGGGAAGGGACTAGCGGGAGTGAATGAGCAGTTCTTC; CDR3aa: CASSVGKGLAGVNEQFF
d_gene: -; abundance: -; j_gene: TRBJ2-3; v_gene: TRBV7-8; CDR3nt: TGTGCCAGCAGCCCAGGATTGACAGATACGCAGTATTTT; CDR3aa: CASSPGLTDTQYF